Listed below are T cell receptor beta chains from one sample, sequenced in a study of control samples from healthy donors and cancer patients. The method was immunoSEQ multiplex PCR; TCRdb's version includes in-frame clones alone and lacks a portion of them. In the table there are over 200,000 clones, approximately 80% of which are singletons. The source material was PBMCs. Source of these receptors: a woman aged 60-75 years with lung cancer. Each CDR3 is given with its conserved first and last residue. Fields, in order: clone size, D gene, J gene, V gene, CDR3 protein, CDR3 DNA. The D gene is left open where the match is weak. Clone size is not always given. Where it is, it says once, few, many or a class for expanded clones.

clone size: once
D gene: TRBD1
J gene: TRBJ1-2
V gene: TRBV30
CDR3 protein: CAWRAIPWGQTRLGYTF
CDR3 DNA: TGTGCCTGGAGAGCTATCCCCTGGGGACAGACCCGGCTCGGCTACACCTTC

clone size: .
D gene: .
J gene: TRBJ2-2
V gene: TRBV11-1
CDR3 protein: CASSLEDRAAGELFF
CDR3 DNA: TGTGCCAGCAGCTTAGAAGACAGAGCCGCCGGGGAGCTGTTTTTT

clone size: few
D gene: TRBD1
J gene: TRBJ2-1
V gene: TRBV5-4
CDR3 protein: CASSLTGGNEQFF
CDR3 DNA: TGTGCCAGCAGCTTGACAGGGGGCAATGAGCAGTTCTTC

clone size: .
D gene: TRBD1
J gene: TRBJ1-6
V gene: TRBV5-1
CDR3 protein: CASSLEGQGAAPLHF
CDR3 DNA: TGCGCCAGCAGCTTAGAGGGACAGGGGGCGGCACCCCTCCACTTT

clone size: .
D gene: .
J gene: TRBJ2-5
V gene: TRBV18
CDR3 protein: CASSPRQQETQYF
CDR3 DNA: TGTGCCAGCTCACCAAGGCAGCAAGAGACCCAGTACTTC

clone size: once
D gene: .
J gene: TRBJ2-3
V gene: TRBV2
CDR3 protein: CASSPGSWFVTQYF
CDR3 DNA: TGTGCCAGCAGCCCCGGATCCTGGTTTGTTACGCAGTATTTT

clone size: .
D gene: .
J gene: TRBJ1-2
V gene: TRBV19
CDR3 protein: CASAGGREVYGYTF
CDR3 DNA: TGTGCCAGCGCTGGGGGCAGGGAAGTCTATGGCTACACCTTC

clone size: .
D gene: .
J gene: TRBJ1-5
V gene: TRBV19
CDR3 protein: CASSILSGTRNQPQHF
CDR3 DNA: TGTGCCAGTAGTATCCTCTCGGGAACCCGCAATCAGCCCCAGCATTTT

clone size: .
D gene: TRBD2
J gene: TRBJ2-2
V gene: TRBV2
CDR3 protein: CASTLAGVSTGELFF
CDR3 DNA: TGTGCCAGCACCCTAGCGGGAGTGAGCACCGGGGAGCTGTTTTTT

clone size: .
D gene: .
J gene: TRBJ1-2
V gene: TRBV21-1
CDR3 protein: CASPSTPESNYGYTF
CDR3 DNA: TGTGCCAGCCCTTCCACGCCAGAGTCTAACTATGGCTACACCTTC

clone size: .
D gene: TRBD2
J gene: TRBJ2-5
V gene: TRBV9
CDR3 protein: CASSVDRLAQETQYF
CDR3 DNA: TGTGCCAGCAGCGTAGACCGACTAGCGCAAGAGACCCAGTACTTC

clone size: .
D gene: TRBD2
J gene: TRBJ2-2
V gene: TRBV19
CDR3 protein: CASSIIAGGPSTGELFF
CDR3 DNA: TGTGCCAGTAGTATCATAGCGGGGGGGCCCAGCACCGGGGAGCTGTTTTTT

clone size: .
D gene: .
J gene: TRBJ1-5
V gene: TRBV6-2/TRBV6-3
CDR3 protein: CASSYSGFNQPQHF
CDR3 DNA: TGTGCCAGCAGTTACTCAGGTTTCAATCAGCCCCAGCATTTT

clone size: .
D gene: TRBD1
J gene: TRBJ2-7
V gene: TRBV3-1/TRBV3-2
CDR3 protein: CASSQGPKGQVTYEQYF
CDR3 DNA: TGTGCCAGCAGCCAAGGTCCGAAGGGACAGGTAACCTACGAGCAGTACTTC

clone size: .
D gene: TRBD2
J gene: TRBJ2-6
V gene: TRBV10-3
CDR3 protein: CAVSRGGSGANVLTF
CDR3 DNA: TGTGCCGTCAGTCGCGGGGGCTCTGGGGCCAACGTCCTGACTTTC

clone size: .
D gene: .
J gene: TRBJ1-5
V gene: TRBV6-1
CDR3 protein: CASSEMSQPQHF
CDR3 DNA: TGTGCCAGCAGTGAAATGTCTCAGCCCCAGCATTTT

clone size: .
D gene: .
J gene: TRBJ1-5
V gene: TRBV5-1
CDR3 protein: CASSPSNSNQPQHF
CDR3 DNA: TGCGCCAGCAGCCCATCAAATAGCAATCAGCCCCAGCATTTT

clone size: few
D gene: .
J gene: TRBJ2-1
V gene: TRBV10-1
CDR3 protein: CASSDGRRHNEQFF
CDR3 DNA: TGCGCCAGCAGTGATGGGCGCCGTCACAATGAGCAGTTCTTC

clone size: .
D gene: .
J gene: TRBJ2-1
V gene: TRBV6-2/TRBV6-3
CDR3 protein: CASSYSLQQYNEQFF
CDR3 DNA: TGTGCCAGCAGTTACTCTCTCCAACAGTACAATGAGCAGTTCTTC

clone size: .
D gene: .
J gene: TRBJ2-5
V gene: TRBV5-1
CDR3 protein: CASSLGLGETQYF
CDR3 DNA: TGCGCCAGCAGCCTGGGGTTAGGGGAGACCCAGTACTTC

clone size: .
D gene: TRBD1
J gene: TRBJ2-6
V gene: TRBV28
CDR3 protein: CASSLYQGARGANVLTF
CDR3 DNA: TGTGCCAGCAGTTTATATCAGGGGGCGCGGGGGGCCAACGTCCTGACTTTC

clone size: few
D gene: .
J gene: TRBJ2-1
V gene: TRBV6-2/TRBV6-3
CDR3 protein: CASSYSGLAANEQFF
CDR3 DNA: TGTGCCAGCAGTTACTCTGGGCTGGCGGCCAATGAGCAGTTCTTC

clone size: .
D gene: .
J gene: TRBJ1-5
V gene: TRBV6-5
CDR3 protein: CASSYRPQHF
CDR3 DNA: TGTGCCAGCAGTTACCGGCCCCAGCATTTT

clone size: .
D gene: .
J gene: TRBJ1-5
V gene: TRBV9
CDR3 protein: CASSVDTDQPQHF
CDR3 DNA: TGTGCCAGCAGCGTAGACACCGATCAGCCCCAGCATTTT

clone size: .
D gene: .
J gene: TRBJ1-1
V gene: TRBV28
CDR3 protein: CASMVNTEAFF
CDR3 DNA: TGTGCCAGCATGGTGAACACTGAAGCTTTCTTT

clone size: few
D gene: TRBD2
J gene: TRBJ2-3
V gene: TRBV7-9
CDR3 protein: CASRPAGLASRTDTQYF
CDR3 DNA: TGTGCCAGCAGACCAGCGGGACTAGCGTCTCGCACAGATACGCAGTATTTT

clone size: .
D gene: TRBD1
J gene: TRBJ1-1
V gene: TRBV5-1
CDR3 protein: CASSQQGAGTEAFF
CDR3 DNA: TGCGCCAGCAGCCAACAGGGGGCGGGCACTGAAGCTTTCTTT

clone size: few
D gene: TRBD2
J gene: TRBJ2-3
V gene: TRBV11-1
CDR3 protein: CASSLAGTSGDTQYF
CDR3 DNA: TGTGCCAGCAGCTTAGCGGGGACTAGCGGAGATACGCAGTATTTT

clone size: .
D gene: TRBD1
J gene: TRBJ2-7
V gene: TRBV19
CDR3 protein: CASEDRASYEQYF
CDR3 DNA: TGTGCCAGTGAGGACAGGGCTTCCTACGAGCAGTACTTC

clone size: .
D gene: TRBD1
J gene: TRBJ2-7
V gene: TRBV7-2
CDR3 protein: CASSVGQGQSEQYF
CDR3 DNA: TGTGCCAGCAGCGTAGGACAGGGGCAGTCCGAGCAGTACTTC

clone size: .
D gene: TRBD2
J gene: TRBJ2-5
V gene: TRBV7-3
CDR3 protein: CASRVSGSSETQYF
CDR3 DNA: TGTGCCAGCAGAGTTAGCGGGAGCTCGGAGACCCAGTACTTC

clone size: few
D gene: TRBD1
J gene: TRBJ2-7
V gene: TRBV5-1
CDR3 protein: CASTLGQGIFYEQYF
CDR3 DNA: TGCGCCAGCACCCTCGGACAGGGGATATTCTACGAGCAGTACTTC

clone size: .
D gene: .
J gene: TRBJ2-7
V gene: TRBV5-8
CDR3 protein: CASSSFGRVSYEQYF
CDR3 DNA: TGTGCCAGCAGCTCGTTTGGGCGGGTCTCCTACGAGCAGTACTTC

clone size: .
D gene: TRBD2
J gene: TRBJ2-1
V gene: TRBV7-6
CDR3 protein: CASSREGFQPYNEQFF
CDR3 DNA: TGTGCCAGCAGCCGGGAGGGGTTTCAGCCATACAATGAGCAGTTCTTC

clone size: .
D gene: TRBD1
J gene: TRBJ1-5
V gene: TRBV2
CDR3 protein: CASSVTGQQNQPQHF
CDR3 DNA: TGTGCCAGCAGTGTCACGGGACAGCAAAATCAGCCCCAGCATTTT

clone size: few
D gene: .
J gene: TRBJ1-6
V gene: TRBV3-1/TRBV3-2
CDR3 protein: CASSQAGGRRARSGSPLHF
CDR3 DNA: TGTGCCAGCAGCCAAGCGGGGGGACGGAGGGCTCGGAGTGGTTCACCCCTCCACTTT

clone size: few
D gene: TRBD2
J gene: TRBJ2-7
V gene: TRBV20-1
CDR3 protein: CSASKGSGGADEQYF
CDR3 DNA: TGCAGTGCTAGTAAGGGTAGCGGGGGGGCCGACGAGCAGTACTTC

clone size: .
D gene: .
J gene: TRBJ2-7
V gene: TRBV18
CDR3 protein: CASSLGFGIGEQYF
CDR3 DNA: TGTGCCAGCTCACTCGGGTTCGGGATAGGCGAGCAGTACTTC

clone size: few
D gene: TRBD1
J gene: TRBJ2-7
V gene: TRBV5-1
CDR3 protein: CASSFGTGISDEQYF
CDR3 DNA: TGCGCCAGCAGCTTTGGGACAGGGATATCGGACGAGCAGTACTTC

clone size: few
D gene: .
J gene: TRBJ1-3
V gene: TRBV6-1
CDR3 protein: CASSERLGQISGNTIYF
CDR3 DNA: TGTGCCAGCAGTGAAAGGCTGGGGCAAATCTCTGGAAACACCATATATTTT

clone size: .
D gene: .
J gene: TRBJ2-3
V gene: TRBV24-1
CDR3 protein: CARYPEVSTDTQYF
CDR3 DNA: TGTGCCCGATACCCGGAGGTTAGCACAGATACGCAGTATTTT

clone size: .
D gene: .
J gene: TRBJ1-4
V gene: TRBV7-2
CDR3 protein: CASSLSRAWEKLFF
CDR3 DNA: TGTGCCAGCAGCTTGTCGAGGGCTTGGGAAAAACTGTTTTTT

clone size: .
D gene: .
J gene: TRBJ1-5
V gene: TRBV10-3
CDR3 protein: CAIRDSPNQPQHF
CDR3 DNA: TGTGCCATCAGAGACAGTCCCAATCAGCCCCAGCATTTT

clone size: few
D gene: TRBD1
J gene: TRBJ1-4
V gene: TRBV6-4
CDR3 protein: CASSPDRSGEKLFF
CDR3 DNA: TGTGCCAGCAGTCCGGACAGGAGCGGTGAAAAACTGTTTTTT

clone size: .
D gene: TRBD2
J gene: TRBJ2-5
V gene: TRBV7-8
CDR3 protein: CASSHPGGGQETQYF
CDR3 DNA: TGTGCCAGCAGCCACCCGGGGGGGGGCCAAGAGACCCAGTACTTC

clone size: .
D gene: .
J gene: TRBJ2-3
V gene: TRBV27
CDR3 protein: CASSLYGTDTQYF
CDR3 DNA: TGTGCCAGCAGTTTATACGGAACAGATACGCAGTATTTT

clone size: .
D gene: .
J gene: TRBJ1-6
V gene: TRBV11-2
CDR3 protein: CASSLDLHSPLHF
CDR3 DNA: TGTGCCAGCAGCTTAGATCTTCATTCACCCCTCCACTTT

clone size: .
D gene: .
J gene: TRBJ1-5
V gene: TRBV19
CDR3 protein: CASRVTGNSNQPQHF
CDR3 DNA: TGTGCCAGTAGGGTTACAGGGAATAGCAATCAGCCCCAGCATTTT

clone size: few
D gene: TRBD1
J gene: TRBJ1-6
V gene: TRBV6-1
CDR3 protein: CASSEQGQGFSPLHF
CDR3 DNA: TGTGCCAGCAGTGAACAGGGACAGGGGTTTTCACCCCTCCACTTT

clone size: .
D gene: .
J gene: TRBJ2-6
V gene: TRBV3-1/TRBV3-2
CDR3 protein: CASSDEGIGANVLTF
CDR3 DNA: TGTGCCAGCAGCGATGAAGGGATCGGGGCCAACGTCCTGACTTTC